A selection of T cell receptor beta chains follows, all from one sample in a study of shared clonotypes between healthy human individuals. Clones were sequenced by immunoSEQ multiplex PCR, and TCRdb holds only the in-frame ones, with some missing. The sample yields millions of clones, over 85% seen once. Sequencing was performed on naive CD4+ T cells sorted from blood. The receptors were gathered from a man aged 18 to 30 in good health. CDR3s include the opening cysteine and the closing phenylalanine or tryptophan. D genes are given only for firm matches. Size values are once, few and many counts, or a class for expanded clones, and some rows have none.

j_call: TRBJ1-5
v_call: TRBV6-1
d_call: .
clone_size: .
cdr3_aa: CASSEGGVVDSNQPQHF
cdr3_nt: TGTGCCAGCAGTGAAGGAGGGGTGGTTGATAGCAATCAGCCCCAGCATTTT

j_call: TRBJ2-5
v_call: TRBV18
d_call: TRBD2
clone_size: .
cdr3_aa: CASSPASGEETQYF
cdr3_nt: TGTGCCAGCTCACCTGCTAGCGGGGAGGAGACCCAGTACTTC

j_call: TRBJ2-5
v_call: TRBV7-9
d_call: TRBD2
clone_size: .
cdr3_aa: CASSQGERGGGGETQYF
cdr3_nt: TGTGCCAGCAGCCAAGGAGAGCGGGGGGGAGGAGGTGAGACCCAGTACTTC

j_call: TRBJ2-1
v_call: TRBV6-6
d_call: TRBD2
clone_size: .
cdr3_aa: CASTQGLASGYNEQFF
cdr3_nt: TGTGCCAGCACCCAAGGGTTGGCTAGCGGATACAATGAGCAGTTCTTC

j_call: TRBJ1-4
v_call: TRBV9
d_call: .
clone_size: .
cdr3_aa: CASSVGGLANEKLFF
cdr3_nt: TGTGCCAGCAGCGTAGGAGGGTTGGCTAATGAAAAACTGTTTTTT

j_call: TRBJ2-1
v_call: TRBV6-5
d_call: .
clone_size: .
cdr3_aa: CASSGSRKDNEQFF
cdr3_nt: TGTGCCAGCAGTGGGTCCCGCAAGGACAATGAGCAGTTCTTC

j_call: TRBJ1-2
v_call: TRBV10-1
d_call: .
clone_size: few
cdr3_aa: CASRPDGSYGYTF
cdr3_nt: TGCGCCAGCAGACCAGACGGAAGCTATGGCTACACCTTC

j_call: TRBJ1-1
v_call: TRBV10-3
d_call: .
clone_size: .
cdr3_aa: CATRGTVNTEAFF
cdr3_nt: TGTGCCACCAGGGGCACGGTTAACACTGAAGCTTTCTTT

j_call: TRBJ1-5
v_call: TRBV18
d_call: .
clone_size: .
cdr3_aa: CASSPDSPFINQPQHF
cdr3_nt: TGTGCCAGCTCCCCGGACAGCCCCTTTATCAATCAGCCCCAGCATTTT

j_call: TRBJ1-1
v_call: TRBV9
d_call: .
clone_size: .
cdr3_aa: CASSPGLGVGTEAFF
cdr3_nt: TGTGCCAGCAGCCCCGGCTTGGGGGTGGGCACTGAAGCTTTCTTT

j_call: TRBJ1-1
v_call: TRBV6-1
d_call: TRBD1
clone_size: .
cdr3_aa: CASRTPGQGGRAFF
cdr3_nt: TGTGCCAGCAGAACACCGGGACAGGGTGGGCGAGCTTTCTTT

j_call: TRBJ2-2
v_call: TRBV5-4
d_call: .
clone_size: .
cdr3_aa: CASSASPTGELFF
cdr3_nt: TGTGCCAGCAGCGCTAGTCCCACCGGGGAGCTGTTTTTT

j_call: TRBJ2-3
v_call: TRBV5-1
d_call: TRBD2
clone_size: .
cdr3_aa: CASSLARWTSGSTDTQYF
cdr3_nt: TGCGCCAGCAGCTTGGCCCGATGGACTAGCGGTAGCACAGATACGCAGTATTTT

j_call: TRBJ2-3
v_call: TRBV13
d_call: .
clone_size: .
cdr3_aa: CASSLAHTQYF
cdr3_nt: TGTGCCAGCAGCCTCGCGCATACGCAGTATTTT

j_call: TRBJ2-1
v_call: TRBV6-5
d_call: TRBD1
clone_size: .
cdr3_aa: CAITGVLGGEQFF
cdr3_nt: TGTGCCATTACAGGGGTCTTAGGAGGTGAGCAGTTCTTC

j_call: TRBJ2-5
v_call: TRBV6-5
d_call: TRBD1
clone_size: .
cdr3_aa: CASSYSSGTGQETQYF
cdr3_nt: TGTGCCAGCAGTTACTCCTCCGGGACAGGGCAAGAGACCCAGTACTTC

j_call: TRBJ2-7
v_call: TRBV6-1
d_call: TRBD1
clone_size: .
cdr3_aa: CASSGRLTGDPRHEQYF
cdr3_nt: TGTGCCAGCAGTGGGCGGCTGACAGGGGACCCCCGGCACGAGCAGTACTTC

j_call: TRBJ1-2
v_call: TRBV5-1
d_call: .
clone_size: .
cdr3_aa: CASSPLGGSNYGYTF
cdr3_nt: TGCGCCAGCAGTCCTCTCGGGGGATCGAACTATGGCTACACCTTC

j_call: TRBJ1-1
v_call: TRBV6-1
d_call: .
clone_size: .
cdr3_aa: CASSGKGLGGTEAFF
cdr3_nt: TGTGCCAGCAGTGGGAAGGGTCTGGGAGGCACTGAAGCTTTCTTT

j_call: TRBJ2-5
v_call: TRBV19
d_call: TRBD1
clone_size: .
cdr3_aa: CASSMGQGQETQYF
cdr3_nt: TGTGCCAGTAGTATGGGACAGGGTCAAGAGACCCAGTACTTC

j_call: TRBJ1-2
v_call: TRBV13
d_call: .
clone_size: .
cdr3_aa: CASSWRTDTYGYTF
cdr3_nt: TGTGCCAGCAGCTGGAGGACGGACACTTATGGCTACACCTTC

j_call: TRBJ2-5
v_call: TRBV28
d_call: .
clone_size: .
cdr3_aa: CASSSGTRLRTQYF
cdr3_nt: TGTGCCAGCAGTTCCGGGACCCGATTAAGGACCCAGTACTTC

j_call: TRBJ2-7
v_call: TRBV5-1
d_call: .
clone_size: .
cdr3_aa: CASSLLGIYEQYF
cdr3_nt: TGCGCCAGCAGCTTGCTGGGGATCTACGAGCAGTACTTC

j_call: TRBJ2-3
v_call: TRBV6-5
d_call: .
clone_size: .
cdr3_aa: CASSYKSSGKGDTQYF
cdr3_nt: TGTGCCAGCAGTTACAAGTCCTCAGGGAAAGGAGATACGCAGTATTTT

j_call: TRBJ2-5
v_call: TRBV9
d_call: .
clone_size: .
cdr3_aa: CASSVEGRFRETQYF
cdr3_nt: TGTGCCAGCAGCGTAGAAGGGCGGTTCCGGGAGACCCAGTACTTC

j_call: TRBJ1-2
v_call: TRBV10-2
d_call: TRBD1
clone_size: .
cdr3_aa: CASTDRDGDGYTF
cdr3_nt: TGCGCCAGCACCGACAGGGATGGTGATGGCTACACCTTC

j_call: TRBJ2-7
v_call: TRBV10-1
d_call: .
clone_size: .
cdr3_aa: CASSDRDPRTLNF
cdr3_nt: TGCGCCAGCAGTGATCGCGACCCCAGAACGCTCAACTTC

j_call: TRBJ2-7
v_call: TRBV5-1
d_call: TRBD1
clone_size: .
cdr3_aa: CASSPGTAATYEQYF
cdr3_nt: TGCGCCAGCAGCCCGGGGACAGCCGCGACCTACGAGCAGTACTTC

j_call: TRBJ1-4
v_call: TRBV2
d_call: TRBD1
clone_size: .
cdr3_aa: CASSAQGASNEKLFF
cdr3_nt: TGTGCCAGCAGTGCCCAGGGGGCCTCTAATGAAAAACTGTTTTTT

j_call: TRBJ2-3
v_call: TRBV5-1
d_call: TRBD2
clone_size: .
cdr3_aa: CASSLLAGDTDTQYF
cdr3_nt: TGCGCCAGCAGCTTACTAGCGGGGGACACAGATACGCAGTATTTT

j_call: TRBJ2-7
v_call: TRBV6-1
d_call: .
clone_size: .
cdr3_aa: CASSRQEAYEQYF
cdr3_nt: TGTGCCAGCAGTCGACAGGAGGCCTACGAGCAGTACTTC

j_call: TRBJ1-6
v_call: TRBV19
d_call: .
clone_size: .
cdr3_aa: CASSIGSQIYNSPLHF
cdr3_nt: TGTGCCAGTAGTATCGGATCGCAGATTTATAATTCACCCCTCCACTTT

j_call: TRBJ1-2
v_call: TRBV11-2
d_call: .
clone_size: .
cdr3_aa: CASSPIGAGAKANYGYTF
cdr3_nt: TGTGCCAGCAGCCCCATTGGGGCAGGGGCGAAAGCTAACTATGGCTACACCTTC